A selection of T cell receptor beta chains follows, all from one sample in a study of cytotoxic CD8 clonotypes in ibrutinib-treated CLL. Sequencing was performed with immunoSEQ multiplex PCR; in TCRdb, only in-frame clones are kept and a portion is missing. This sample carries tens of thousands of clones, 49% of them seen once, and the ten largest clones take under 20%. The specimen comprised PBMCs, sampled before ibrutinib treatment. All receptors come from a human donor with chronic lymphocytic leukemia. The CDR3 runs from the conserved cysteine through the conserved F or W. Fields, in order: D gene, V gene, clone size, J gene, CDR3 protein, CDR3 DNA. D genes are given only for firm matches. A row's size may be missing; if present it is once, few, many or a size class.

d_gene: .; v_gene: TRBV5-6; abundance: .; j_gene: TRBJ2-7; CDR3aa: CASSFSVYEQYF; CDR3nt: TGTGCCAGCAGCTTTTCAGTGTACGAGCAGTACTTC
d_gene: .; v_gene: TRBV7-8; abundance: .; j_gene: TRBJ1-2; CDR3aa: CASSLVAGPAGPYGYTF; CDR3nt: TGTGCCAGCAGCTTGGTGGCAGGGCCGGCGGGCCCGTATGGCTACACCTTC
d_gene: .; v_gene: TRBV29-1; abundance: .; j_gene: TRBJ1-3; CDR3aa: CSVSGTSGNTIYF; CDR3nt: TGCAGCGTTTCCGGGACCTCTGGAAACACCATATATTTT
d_gene: .; v_gene: TRBV4-1; abundance: .; j_gene: TRBJ2-5; CDR3aa: CASSQGTRGVSDTQYF; CDR3nt: TGCGCCAGCAGCCAGGGGACACGCGGGGTCTCCGACACCCAGTACTTC
d_gene: .; v_gene: TRBV7-3; abundance: few; j_gene: TRBJ2-1; CDR3aa: CASSWDAYNEQFF; CDR3nt: TGTGCCAGCAGCTGGGACGCCTACAATGAGCAGTTCTTC
d_gene: .; v_gene: TRBV5-1; abundance: .; j_gene: TRBJ1-1; CDR3aa: CASSSYIGAEAFF; CDR3nt: TGCGCCAGCAGCTCCTACATCGGTGCTGAAGCTTTCTTT
d_gene: TRBD1; v_gene: TRBV6-6; abundance: .; j_gene: TRBJ2-7; CDR3aa: CASSTDRASYEQYF; CDR3nt: TGTGCCAGCAGTACCGACAGGGCGTCCTACGAGCAGTACTTC
d_gene: .; v_gene: TRBV5-1; abundance: .; j_gene: TRBJ2-3; CDR3aa: CATSTDRGTDTQYF; CDR3nt: TGCGCCACCTCAACCGACCGGGGCACAGATACGCAGTATTTT
d_gene: .; v_gene: TRBV6-1; abundance: few; j_gene: TRBJ2-3; CDR3aa: CASNLADTQYF; CDR3nt: TGTGCCAGCAACCTCGCAGATACGCAGTATTTT
d_gene: TRBD1; v_gene: TRBV19; abundance: .; j_gene: TRBJ1-1; CDR3aa: CASSVDRAQNEAFF; CDR3nt: TGTGCCAGTAGTGTCGACAGGGCCCAAAATGAAGCTTTCTTT
d_gene: .; v_gene: TRBV4-2; abundance: .; j_gene: TRBJ2-5; CDR3aa: CASSQVGGGNRQETQYF; CDR3nt: TGTGCCAGCAGCCAAGTAGGGGGGGGAAACCGTCAAGAGACCCAGTACTTC
d_gene: .; v_gene: TRBV19; abundance: .; j_gene: TRBJ2-7; CDR3aa: CASSIEADFRGALPQYF; CDR3nt: TGTGCCAGTAGTATAGAAGCGGACTTTCGAGGGGCGCTCCCCCAGTACTTC
d_gene: .; v_gene: TRBV5-1; abundance: .; j_gene: TRBJ2-3; CDR3aa: CASSLEAANLADTQYF; CDR3nt: TGCGCCAGCAGCTTGGAGGCGGCCAACTTAGCAGATACGCAGTATTTT
d_gene: .; v_gene: TRBV6-5; abundance: .; j_gene: TRBJ2-2; CDR3aa: CASSYQIGTGELFF; CDR3nt: TGTGCCAGCAGTTACCAGATTGGCACCGGGGAGCTGTTTTTT
d_gene: TRBD1; v_gene: TRBV2; abundance: few; j_gene: TRBJ1-5; CDR3aa: CASSLTGNNQPQHF; CDR3nt: TGTGCCAGCAGTTTGACAGGGAACAATCAGCCCCAGCATTTT
d_gene: TRBD2; v_gene: TRBV7-9; abundance: few; j_gene: TRBJ2-1; CDR3aa: CASSLDAGVTLRNEQFF; CDR3nt: TGTGCCAGCAGCTTAGACGCGGGGGTCACACTACGAAATGAGCAGTTCTTC
d_gene: TRBD1; v_gene: TRBV15; abundance: .; j_gene: TRBJ2-1; CDR3aa: CATSREQGWAEQFF; CDR3nt: TGTGCCACCAGCAGAGAACAGGGGTGGGCTGAGCAGTTCTTC
d_gene: TRBD2; v_gene: TRBV7-3; abundance: few; j_gene: TRBJ2-5; CDR3aa: CASSLNSGGQETQYF; CDR3nt: TGTGCCAGCAGCTTAAATAGCGGGGGACAAGAGACCCAGTACTTC
d_gene: TRBD1; v_gene: TRBV28; abundance: few; j_gene: TRBJ1-5; CDR3aa: CASTGGRGQPQHF; CDR3nt: TGTGCCAGTACAGGGGGTAGGGGTCAGCCCCAGCATTTT
d_gene: .; v_gene: TRBV13; abundance: few; j_gene: TRBJ1-4; CDR3aa: CASSRRRGGDEKLFF; CDR3nt: TGTGCCAGCAGCCGACGTCGGGGAGGGGATGAAAAACTGTTTTTT
d_gene: TRBD2; v_gene: TRBV6-1; abundance: few; j_gene: TRBJ2-5; CDR3aa: CATSGGEEETQYF; CDR3nt: TGTGCCACCTCGGGGGGGGAGGAAGAGACCCAGTACTTC
d_gene: .; v_gene: TRBV7-2; abundance: few; j_gene: TRBJ1-5; CDR3aa: CASSLQTDGNQPQHF; CDR3nt: TGTGCCAGCAGCCTACAGACTGACGGCAATCAGCCCCAGCATTTT
d_gene: .; v_gene: TRBV5-4; abundance: .; j_gene: TRBJ2-5; CDR3aa: CASSLSFRGQETQYF; CDR3nt: TGTGCCAGCAGCTTATCCTTCCGCGGGCAAGAGACCCAGTACTTC
d_gene: .; v_gene: TRBV11-2; abundance: once; j_gene: TRBJ2-3; CDR3aa: CASSLGLTDTQYF; CDR3nt: TGTGCCAGCAGCTTAGGACTCACAGATACGCAGTATTTT
d_gene: .; v_gene: TRBV7-7; abundance: few; j_gene: TRBJ2-1; CDR3aa: CASSPDWGEQFF; CDR3nt: TGTGCTAGCAGCCCGGACTGGGGTGAGCAGTTCTTC
d_gene: TRBD2; v_gene: TRBV7-3; abundance: .; j_gene: TRBJ2-1; CDR3aa: CASSPLAGREQFF; CDR3nt: TGTGCCAGCAGCCCACTAGCGGGGCGTGAGCAGTTCTTC
d_gene: .; v_gene: TRBV5-1; abundance: few; j_gene: TRBJ1-3; CDR3aa: CASSLGASGNTIYF; CDR3nt: TGCGCCAGCAGCTTGGGGGCTTCTGGAAACACCATATATTTT
d_gene: .; v_gene: TRBV5-6; abundance: .; j_gene: TRBJ1-3; CDR3aa: CASSSEGSYSGNTIYF; CDR3nt: TGTGCCAGCAGCTCCGAGGGGTCCTACTCTGGAAACACCATATATTTT
d_gene: .; v_gene: TRBV2; abundance: few; j_gene: TRBJ1-5; CDR3aa: CASREDSSLPTFRNQPQHF; CDR3nt: TGTGCCAGCAGGGAAGACAGTTCCCTCCCCACCTTTCGCAATCAGCCCCAGCATTTT
d_gene: TRBD2; v_gene: TRBV11-2; abundance: .; j_gene: TRBJ2-5; CDR3aa: CASSPIAGGRETQYF; CDR3nt: TGTGCCAGCAGCCCTATAGCGGGGGGGCGAGAGACCCAGTACTTC
d_gene: .; v_gene: TRBV28; abundance: .; j_gene: TRBJ1-2; CDR3aa: CASSSLNYGYTF; CDR3nt: TGTGCCAGCAGTTCCCTAAACTATGGCTACACCTTC
d_gene: .; v_gene: TRBV29-1; abundance: few; j_gene: TRBJ1-2; CDR3aa: CSVGPGEDYGYTF; CDR3nt: TGCAGCGTTGGTCCCGGCGAAGACTATGGCTACACCTTC
d_gene: .; v_gene: TRBV19; abundance: .; j_gene: TRBJ2-5; CDR3aa: CASSIGGRETQYF; CDR3nt: TGTGCCAGTAGTATCGGGGGACGTGAGACCCAGTACTTC
d_gene: .; v_gene: TRBV7-2; abundance: .; j_gene: TRBJ1-2; CDR3aa: CASSASRDGGYYGYTF; CDR3nt: TGTGCCAGCAGCGCAAGTCGGGACGGAGGGTACTATGGCTACACCTTC
d_gene: .; v_gene: TRBV7-3; abundance: few; j_gene: TRBJ2-1; CDR3aa: CASSLRGLGSSYNEQFF; CDR3nt: TGTGCCAGCAGCTTAAGGGGGTTGGGCAGCTCCTACAATGAGCAGTTCTTC
d_gene: .; v_gene: TRBV19; abundance: few; j_gene: TRBJ2-2; CDR3aa: CASRWQGSTGELFF; CDR3nt: TGTGCCAGTAGATGGCAGGGTTCAACCGGGGAGCTGTTTTTT
d_gene: TRBD2; v_gene: TRBV9; abundance: few; j_gene: TRBJ2-1; CDR3aa: CASNLAGGNEQFF; CDR3nt: TGTGCCAGCAATCTAGCGGGTGGCAATGAGCAGTTCTTC
d_gene: TRBD2; v_gene: TRBV19; abundance: .; j_gene: TRBJ2-2; CDR3aa: CAGAGRDTGELFF; CDR3nt: TGTGCGGGGGCCGGGAGGGACACCGGGGAGCTGTTTTTT
d_gene: .; v_gene: TRBV9; abundance: .; j_gene: TRBJ1-1; CDR3aa: CASSKFTQGRTEAFF; CDR3nt: TGTGCCAGCAGCAAATTCACCCAAGGGCGGACTGAAGCTTTCTTT
d_gene: .; v_gene: TRBV13; abundance: .; j_gene: TRBJ2-5; CDR3aa: CASSRSLRYQETQYF; CDR3nt: TGTGCCAGCAGCCGCAGCCTAAGGTACCAAGAGACCCAGTACTTC
d_gene: .; v_gene: TRBV20-1; abundance: .; j_gene: TRBJ2-3; CDR3aa: CSVTHGDTQYF; CDR3nt: TGCAGTGTCACACACGGGGATACGCAGTATTTT
d_gene: TRBD1; v_gene: TRBV19; abundance: few; j_gene: TRBJ1-2; CDR3aa: CASSMRQGEGYTF; CDR3nt: TGTGCCAGTAGTATGCGACAGGGCGAAGGCTACACCTTC
d_gene: .; v_gene: TRBV11-2; abundance: .; j_gene: TRBJ1-2; CDR3aa: CASSSDMGASNGYTF; CDR3nt: TGTGCCAGCAGCTCCGATATGGGGGCATCAAATGGCTACACCTTC
d_gene: .; v_gene: TRBV11-2; abundance: .; j_gene: TRBJ1-1; CDR3aa: CASSLRVGTEAFF; CDR3nt: TGTGCCAGCAGCTTACGGGTTGGGACTGAAGCTTTCTTT
d_gene: TRBD1; v_gene: TRBV19; abundance: few; j_gene: TRBJ1-5; CDR3aa: CASRTSTGFANQPQHF; CDR3nt: TGTGCCAGTAGGACCTCGACAGGGTTCGCCAATCAGCCCCAGCATTTT
d_gene: .; v_gene: TRBV14; abundance: .; j_gene: TRBJ1-6; CDR3aa: CASSQGVPSSYNSPLHF; CDR3nt: TGTGCCAGCAGCCAAGGGGTCCCCAGCTCCTATAATTCACCCCTCCACTTT
d_gene: .; v_gene: TRBV5-4; abundance: .; j_gene: TRBJ2-7; CDR3aa: CASSSRGWPYEQYF; CDR3nt: TGTGCCAGCAGCTCCAGGGGTTGGCCCTACGAGCAGTACTTC
d_gene: .; v_gene: TRBV19; abundance: .; j_gene: TRBJ2-3; CDR3aa: CASSIFSMTDTQYF; CDR3nt: TGTGCCAGTAGTATATTTAGTATGACAGATACGCAGTATTTT
d_gene: .; v_gene: TRBV28; abundance: .; j_gene: TRBJ2-7; CDR3aa: CASISGTYSYEQYF; CDR3nt: TGTGCCAGCATTTCCGGGACATACTCCTACGAGCAGTACTTC